This TCR beta chain came from a study of blood T cell repertoires in COVID-19. Study overall: Specimens from acute and convalescent COVID-19 originated in the United States, Italy and Spain. Nucleic acid was either cDNA or gDNA, and it came from T cells, B-cell-depleted T cells, or PBMCs.

The method was immunoSEQ multiplex PCR; TCRdb's version includes in-frame clones alone and lacks a portion of them. The sample gives tens of thousands of clones, approximately 80% of which show up once; roughly 45% is in the top ten. Sequencing was carried out using peripheral blood. The receptor was derived from a woman aged 80 or over with acute or convalescent COVID-19.

In DNA form, the CDR3 reads TGCAGCGTTGAAGAGAGCGGGACAGATACGCAGTATTTT. Its protein product is CSVEESGTDTQYF. The genes are TRBV29-1 and TRBJ2-3; the D gene is possibly TRBD2 (6 bases). The V gene's germline CDR1 is SQVTM and CDR2 ANQGSEA. The CDR3 has 13 residues. V gave up 0 bases and J gave up 3 bases, with 7 bases separating them.